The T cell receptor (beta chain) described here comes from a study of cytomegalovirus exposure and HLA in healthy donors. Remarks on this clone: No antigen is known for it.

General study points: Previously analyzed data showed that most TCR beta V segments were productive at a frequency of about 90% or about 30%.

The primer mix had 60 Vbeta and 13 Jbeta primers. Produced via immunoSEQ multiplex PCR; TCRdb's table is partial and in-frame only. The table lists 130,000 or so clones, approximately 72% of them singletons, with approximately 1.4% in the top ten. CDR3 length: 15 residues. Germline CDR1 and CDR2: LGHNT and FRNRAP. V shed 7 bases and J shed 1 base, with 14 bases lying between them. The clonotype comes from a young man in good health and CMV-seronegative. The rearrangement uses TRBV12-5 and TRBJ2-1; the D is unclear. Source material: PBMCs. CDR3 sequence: CASALEPRSYNEQFF. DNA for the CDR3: TGTGCTAGTGCCTTGGAGCCGAGATCCTACAATGAGCAGTTCTTC.